This T cell receptor (beta chain) was recorded in a study of response to subunit inactivated influenza vaccine. Study results and limitations: Every seasonal influenza vaccination brings in few new T cells, the authors suggested.

The CDR3 has 16 amino acids. Trimming shortened V by 1 base and J by 2 bases, and 13 bases separated the two germline ends. From germline, CDR1 is LGHNA and CDR2 YNFKEQ. TCRdb itself ran the RT-PCR reads through MiXCR, one entry per CDR3 protein. The data show around 500,000 distinct CDR3 sequences, with around 9.9% seen just once and 10% to 15% held by the top ten. As to this clonotype: Its antigen is unknown.

The origin of this receptor is a man aged 45-60 years who received an inactivated influenza vaccine. The sequences come from PBMCs from blood, collected more than 35 days after vaccination. The genes are TRBV4-2 and TRBJ2-3, with D tentatively TRBD2 (5 bases). In DNA, the CDR3 is TGTGCCAGCAGCCAAGGAGGGCGACAAAACACAGATACGCAGTATTTT. Encoded protein: CASSQGGRQNTDTQYF.